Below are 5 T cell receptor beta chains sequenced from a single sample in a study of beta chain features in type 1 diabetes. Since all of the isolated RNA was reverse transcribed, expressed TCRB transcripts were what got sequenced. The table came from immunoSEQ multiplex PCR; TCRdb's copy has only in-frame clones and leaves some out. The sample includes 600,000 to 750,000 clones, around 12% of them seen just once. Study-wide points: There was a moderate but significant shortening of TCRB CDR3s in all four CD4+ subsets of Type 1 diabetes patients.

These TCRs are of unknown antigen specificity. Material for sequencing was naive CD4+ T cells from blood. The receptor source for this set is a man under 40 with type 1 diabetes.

CDR3 sequence: CSVEAIGTRRQETQYF. CDR3 DNA: TGCAGCGTTGAAGCCATAGGGACAAGAAGGCAAGAGACCCAGTACTTC. This chain links TRBV29-1 with TRBJ2-5; possibly TRBD1 for D (6 bases). The V gene's germline CDR1 is SQVTM and CDR2 ANQGSEA. This CDR3 contains 16 residues. V lost 1 base, J lost 2 bases, and 17 bases lay in between.

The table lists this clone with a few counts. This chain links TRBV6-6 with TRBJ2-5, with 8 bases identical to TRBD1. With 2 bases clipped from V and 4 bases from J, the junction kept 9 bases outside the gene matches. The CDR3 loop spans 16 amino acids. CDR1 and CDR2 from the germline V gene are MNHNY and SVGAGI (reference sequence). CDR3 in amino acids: CASSYLQAGGLETQYF. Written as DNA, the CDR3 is TGTGCCAGCAGTTACCTCCAGGCAGGGGGCTTAGAGACCCAGTACTTC.

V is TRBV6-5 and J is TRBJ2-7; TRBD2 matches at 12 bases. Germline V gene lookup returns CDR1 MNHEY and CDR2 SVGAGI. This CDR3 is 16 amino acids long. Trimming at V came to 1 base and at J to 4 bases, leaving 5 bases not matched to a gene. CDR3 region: CASSYLTSGGWYEQYF. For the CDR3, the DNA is TGTGCCAGCAGTTACTTGACTAGCGGGGGATGGTACGAGCAGTACTTC.

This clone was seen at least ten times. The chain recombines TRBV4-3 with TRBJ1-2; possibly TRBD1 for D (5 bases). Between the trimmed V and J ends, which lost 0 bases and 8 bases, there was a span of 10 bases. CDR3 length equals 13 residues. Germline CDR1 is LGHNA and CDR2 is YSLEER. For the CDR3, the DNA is TGCGCCAGCAGCCAAGATGGAGGGACCGGCTACACCTTC. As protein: CASSQDGGTGYTF.

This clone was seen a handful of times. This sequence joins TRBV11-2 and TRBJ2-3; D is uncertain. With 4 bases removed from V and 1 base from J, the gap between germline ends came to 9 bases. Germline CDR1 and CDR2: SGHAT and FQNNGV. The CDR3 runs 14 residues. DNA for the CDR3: TGTGCCAGCAGCTCGGACCCCGGCACAGATACGCAGTATTTT. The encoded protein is CASSSDPGTDTQYF.